The rows below give T cell receptor beta chains drawn from one sample of a study of shared clonotypes between healthy human individuals. The table came from immunoSEQ multiplex PCR; TCRdb's copy has only in-frame clones and leaves some out. The table lists approximately 2.5 million clones, over 85% of them singletons. Material for sequencing was naive CD4+ T cells sorted from blood. The receptors were sampled from a man aged 18-30 years in good health. Both conserved end residues are part of each CDR3. A D gene is named only where the DNA matches it firmly. Expanded clones get a size class; other rows say once, few or many, or leave the size out.

>-|-|TRBJ2-1|TRBV13
CASSFLRPSYNEQFF
TGTGCCAGCAGCTTCCTAAGACCGTCCTACAATGAGCAGTTCTTC
>-|-|TRBJ1-5|TRBV4-1
CASSQGQGSQPQHF
TGCGCCAGCAGCCAGGGGCAGGGGAGTCAGCCCCAGCATTTT
>-|TRBD2|TRBJ2-7|TRBV7-6
CASSPGLAEPYEQYF
TGTGCCAGCAGCCCGGGGCTAGCGGAGCCCTACGAGCAGTACTTC
>-|-|TRBJ1-1|TRBV6-5
CASRPRGNTEAFF
TGTGCCAGCAGACCGAGGGGGAACACTGAAGCTTTCTTT
>once|-|TRBJ1-2|TRBV18
CASSPPQAISGYTF
TGTGCCAGCTCACCACCGCAAGCGATCTCTGGCTACACCTTC
>few|-|TRBJ1-4|TRBV30
CAYSGTIGEKLFF
TGTGCCTACTCCGGGACCATAGGAGAAAAACTGTTTTTT
>once|TRBD2|TRBJ2-1|TRBV7-3
CASSFTSGGYNEQFF
TGTGCCAGCAGTTTTACTAGCGGGGGCTACAATGAGCAGTTCTTC
>once|TRBD1|TRBJ2-3|TRBV5-1
CASSSRTGPDTQYF
TGCGCCAGCAGCTCAAGGACAGGGCCAGATACGCAGTATTTT
>-|-|TRBJ2-7|TRBV14
CASSQDPYEQYF
TGTGCCAGCAGCCAGGACCCCTACGAGCAGTACTTC
>-|TRBD1|TRBJ1-1|TRBV2
CASRRQGNTEAFF
TGTGCCAGCAGACGACAGGGGAACACTGAAGCTTTCTTT
>-|-|TRBJ2-2|TRBV7-9
CASSLLGGPRTGELFF
TGTGCCAGCAGCTTACTCGGGGGACCGAGGACCGGGGAGCTGTTTTTT
>-|-|TRBJ1-5|TRBV7-8
CASSSQGSSNQPQHF
TGTGCCAGCAGCTCCCAAGGCTCTAGCAATCAGCCCCAGCATTTT
>-|-|TRBJ1-1|TRBV18
CASSPGKVMNTEAFF
TGTGCCAGCTCACCCGGTAAAGTGATGAACACTGAAGCTTTCTTT
>-|TRBD1|TRBJ2-5|TRBV18
CASSPFTGQGETQYF
TGTGCCAGCTCACCATTCACGGGACAGGGTGAGACCCAGTACTTC
>once|TRBD2|TRBJ2-3|TRBV7-2
CASSLHPGLAGEGADTQYF
TGTGCCAGCAGCTTGCACCCGGGACTAGCGGGAGAGGGAGCAGATACGCAGTATTTT
>-|TRBD1|TRBJ2-1|TRBV4-1
CASSHGQGSYNEQFF
TGCGCCAGCAGCCACGGACAGGGTAGTTACAATGAGCAGTTCTTC
>-|-|TRBJ1-1|TRBV11-1
CASSLHRLNTEAFF
TGTGCCAGCAGCTTACACAGGTTGAACACTGAAGCTTTCTTT
>-|-|TRBJ1-1|TRBV6-1
CASSDPSASTEAFF
TGTGCCAGCAGTGACCCTTCCGCGAGCACTGAAGCTTTCTTT
>-|-|TRBJ1-2|TRBV30
CAWSGRVTAGYTF
TGTGCCTGGAGTGGTAGGGTTACTGCAGGCTACACCTTC
>-|-|TRBJ1-1|TRBV10-3
CAITRGNANTEAFF
TGTGCCATCACCCGGGGGAATGCCAACACTGAAGCTTTCTTT
>-|-|TRBJ2-3|TRBV6-5
CASSYSDRSTDTQYF
TGTGCCAGCAGTTACTCGGACAGAAGCACAGATACGCAGTATTTT
>-|-|TRBJ2-5|TRBV5-1
CASSLLTAYQETQYF
TGCGCCAGCAGCTTATTGACAGCGTACCAAGAGACCCAGTACTTC
>-|-|TRBJ1-2|TRBV28
CASSLSRQPYGYTF
TGTGCCAGCAGTTTATCCAGGCAGCCCTATGGCTACACCTTC
>-|TRBD2|TRBJ2-7|TRBV5-1
CASSAGSGGTVQQYF
TGCGCCAGCAGCGCGGGGAGCGGGGGAACCGTCCAGCAGTACTTC
>-|-|TRBJ2-5|TRBV9
CASSVGGGGAQETQYF
TGTGCCAGCAGCGTAGGCGGAGGGGGCGCACAAGAGACCCAGTACTTC
>-|TRBD1|TRBJ1-4|TRBV7-9
CASSLKGAGEKLFF
TGTGCCAGCAGCTTGAAGGGGGCTGGTGAAAAACTGTTTTTT
>-|TRBD2|TRBJ2-3|TRBV7-3
CASSLTLAADTQYF
TGTGCCAGCAGCTTGACCCTAGCGGCAGATACGCAGTATTTT
>once|-|TRBJ1-3|TRBV7-9
CASLRQGPPGSGNTIYF
TGTGCCAGCCTGCGCCAGGGACCACCCGGCTCTGGAAACACCATATATTTT
>-|TRBD2|TRBJ2-7|TRBV5-1
CASSLAGDPYEQYF
TGCGCCAGCAGCCTAGCGGGTGATCCCTACGAGCAGTACTTC
>once|-|TRBJ1-2|TRBV27
CASRKYMEGYTF
TGTGCCAGCAGAAAATACATGGAGGGCTACACCTTC
>-|TRBD2|TRBJ2-7|TRBV7-2
CASSPGSGLAGVRYF
TGTGCCAGCAGCCCAGGGTCGGGACTAGCGGGAGTACGGTACTTC
>-|TRBD2|TRBJ2-7|TRBV5-1
CASSSRTSGYEQYF
TGCGCCAGCAGCTCCAGGACTAGCGGATACGAGCAGTACTTC
>-|TRBD1|TRBJ2-7|TRBV7-2
CASSPVGTATYEQYF
TGTGCCAGCAGCCCTGTGGGGACAGCCACCTACGAGCAGTACTTC
>-|-|TRBJ2-7|TRBV9
CASSVYREFYEQYF
TGTGCCAGCAGCGTATACAGGGAGTTCTACGAGCAGTACTTC
>-|-|TRBJ1-5|TRBV7-9
CASSRAESNQPQHF
TGTGCCAGCAGCCGGGCGGAAAGCAATCAGCCCCAGCATTTT
>-|TRBD1|TRBJ1-2|TRBV7-9
CASSLTRQGAGGYTF
TGTGCCAGCAGCTTAACCCGACAGGGGGCCGGTGGCTACACCTTC
>-|-|TRBJ2-2|TRBV6-1
CASSKAGRGGTGELFF
TGTGCCAGCAGTAAAGCGGGCAGGGGTGGAACCGGGGAGCTGTTTTTT
>-|-|TRBJ1-1|TRBV5-1
CASSLGGGTEAFF
TGCGCCAGCAGCCTCGGGGGTGGGACTGAAGCTTTCTTT
>-|TRBD1|TRBJ1-1|TRBV25-1
CASSQQGATEAFF
TGTGCCAGCAGTCAACAGGGGGCCACTGAAGCTTTCTTT
>-|TRBD1|TRBJ1-1|TRBV11-2
CASSPDRGRSEAFF
TGTGCCAGCAGCCCTGACAGGGGGCGGAGTGAAGCTTTCTTT
>-|TRBD1|TRBJ1-1|TRBV5-1
CASSYGQGLMNTEAFF
TGCGCCAGCAGCTACGGACAGGGTTTGATGAACACTGAAGCTTTCTTT
>-|TRBD1|TRBJ1-6|TRBV10-3
CAIKGQGISPLHF
TGTGCCATCAAGGGACAGGGGATTTCACCCCTCCACTTT
>once|-|TRBJ2-4|TRBV6-5
CASSYGTGTDIQYF
TGTGCCAGCAGTTACGGCACTGGCACGGACATTCAGTACTTC
>-|-|TRBJ2-1|TRBV19
CASSTSIVNEQFF
TGTGCCAGTAGTACTAGTATAGTCAATGAGCAGTTCTTC